This record looks at one T cell receptor (beta chain) sequence and its context. Its specificity is not known. This sample is drawn from a study of cytomegalovirus exposure and HLA in healthy donors. Study details: A prior study identified some 100 million unique TCR beta sequences from about 180 million T cells. Findings of the study overall: The authors considered a cluster of highly shared sequence variants likely to be a sequencing artifact. Previous analysis showed most TCR beta V segments were productive about 87% or about 30% of the time. The authors listed around 150 TCR beta chains as cytomegalovirus-associated.

In the PCR, 60 Vbeta and 13 Jbeta primers were used. The method was immunoSEQ multiplex PCR; TCRdb's version includes in-frame clones alone and lacks a portion of them. The sample yields 75,000 to 100,000 clones, roughly 8.2% seen once. The CDR3 runs 15 residues. V gave up 4 bases and J gave up 6 bases; unmatched junction bases: 7. Germline CDR1 SGHRS, CDR2 YFSETQ. The specimen sequenced was PBMCs. The source is a man between 50 and 59 years old in good health and CMV-seronegative. V usage is TRBV5-1 and J usage is TRBJ1-6; 7 positions agree with TRBD1. The CDR3 region has the DNA TGCGCCAGCAGCATACAGACAGGGCCTAATTCACCCCTCCACTTT. Protein product: CASSIQTGPNSPLHF.